The 32 T cell receptor beta chains reported below all come from one sample, sequenced in a study of blood T cell repertoires in COVID-19. TCRdb's table, derived via immunoSEQ multiplex PCR, lists solely in-frame clones and lacks some. The table lists about 130,000 clones, around nine tenths of them singletons. Material: peripheral blood. The receptor set was obtained from a woman older than 75 with acute or convalescent COVID-19.

The V call is TRBV18, the J call TRBJ2-3; perhaps TRBD2 as D (5 bases). The germline gives CDR1 KGHSH, CDR2 LQKENI. The CDR3 loop spans 14 amino acids. V was clipped by 5 bases and J by 3 bases, with 12 bases between them. CDR3 loop: CASSWSGLTDTQYF. The DNA of the CDR3 is TGTGCCAGCTCATGGTCGGGGTTGACAGATACGCAGTATTTT.

This clone appeared once. The chain carries TRBV6-2 or TRBV6-3 and TRBJ1-5, with a weak D call TRBD1 (6 bases). From germline, CDR1 is MNHEY and CDR2 SVGEGT. Trimming shortened V by 6 bases and J by 7 bases, and 19 bases separated the two germline ends. The length of the CDR3 is 15 residues. The CDR3 region is CASSRGRGSRQPQHF. The CDR3 nucleotides read TGTGCCAGCAGCCGCGGGAGGGGGTCGAGACAGCCCCAGCATTTT.

The chain links TRBV6-1 to TRBJ2-3, with 7 positions matching TRBD1. The CDR3 spans 15 residues. After removal of 3 bases from V and 0 bases from J, the junction contained 3 bases not matched to a gene. Germline CDR1 MNHNS, CDR2 SASEGT. DNA for the CDR3: TGTGCCAGCAGTGACCCAGGGGGAAGCACAGATACGCAGTATTTT. As protein: CASSDPGGSTDTQYF.

The V gene is TRBV5-1, the J gene TRBJ2-3; the D gene is possibly TRBD1 (7 bases). The CDR3 runs 16 residues. Germline loops: CDR1 SGHRS, CDR2 YFSETQ. V was shortened by 4 bases and J by 0 bases, with 15 bases between the two germline ends. The CDR3 nucleotides read TGCGCCAGCAGCCTGGGGGGACAGCGCAGCACAGATACGCAGTATTTT. It specifies CASSLGGQRSTDTQYF.

CDR3 region: CASSPRGGGAQETQYF. In DNA form, the CDR3 reads TGTGCCAGCAGCCCGCGGGGAGGAGGGGCCCAAGAGACCCAGTACTTC. This sequence joins TRBV9 and TRBJ2-5; the D gene is possibly TRBD2 (6 bases). The CDR3 consists of 16 residues. Germline-derived CDR1 and CDR2 are SGDLS and YYNGEE. V was pared by 4 bases and J by 1 base, with 17 bases between.

The chain employs TRBV9 and TRBJ1-3; a possible D gene is TRBD1 (6 bases). Trimming shortened V by 3 bases and J by 4 bases, and 35 bases separated the two germline ends. The germline gives CDR1 SGDLS, CDR2 YYNGEE. This CDR3 region has 22 residues. The CDR3 DNA sequence: TGTGCCAGCAGCGCCTTACATCGGTTATCAGGGGCTACGATAGACCCCGGAAACACCATATATTTT. Translation gives CASSALHRLSGATIDPGNTIYF.

The V call is TRBV5-1, the J call TRBJ2-7; 9 bases align to TRBD1. Germline CDR1 and CDR2: SGHRS and YFSETQ. The CDR3 spans 15 residues. The V segment lost 4 bases and the J segment 6 bases; nucleotides outside the gene matches: 11. The CDR3 nucleotides are TGCGCCAGCAGCAGTGGGGGACAGGGATACCGCGAGCAGTACTTC. The encoded protein is CASSSGGQGYREQYF.

The gene calls are TRBV2 and TRBJ1-2, with 8 bases identical to TRBD1. The CDR3 runs to 14 residues. In germline, CDR1 is SNHLY, CDR2 FYNNEI. V lost 3 bases to trimming and J lost 4 bases; unmatched junction nucleotides: 4. CDR3 loop: CASSEAGGFYGYTF. For the CDR3, the DNA is TGTGCCAGCAGTGAGGCAGGGGGCTTCTATGGCTACACCTTC.

The rearrangement joins TRBV19 to TRBJ1-2; TRBD1 agrees at 9 bases. The germline gives CDR1 LNHDA, CDR2 SQIVND (reference sequence). V gave up 5 bases and J gave up 7 bases; unmatched junction bases: 8. The CDR3 has 14 residues. Here the CDR3 DNA reads TGTGCCAGTAGTCAATCGGACAGGGGAACTGGCTACACCTTC. It translates to CASSQSDRGTGYTF.

The chain combines TRBV18 with TRBJ1-6; D may be TRBD1 (5 bases). The CDR3 is made up of 14 amino acids. Germline V gene lookup returns CDR1 KGHSH and CDR2 LQKENI. V shed 5 bases and J shed 8 bases, with 13 bases lying between them. CDR3 coding DNA: TGTGCCAGCTCATCTCAGACAGCTTATTCACCCCTCCACTTT. It specifies CASSSQTAYSPLHF.

The V call is TRBV9, the J call TRBJ1-1; D possibly corresponds to TRBD1 (5 bases). Germline lookup yields CDR1 SGDLS and CDR2 YYNGEE. The germline V and J ends were trimmed by 0 bases and 6 bases, with 21 bases remaining between them. This CDR3 comprises 17 residues. Here the CDR3 reads CASSVVLLRRRVPEAFF. The CDR3 nucleotides are TGTGCCAGCAGCGTAGTCCTACTAAGGCGCAGGGTACCTGAAGCTTTCTTT.

The chain uses TRBV11-2 and TRBJ1-1; TRBD1 is a possible D gene (5 bases). CDR1 and CDR2 from the germline V gene are SGHAT and FQNNGV. The V end was cut by 5 bases, the J end by 6 bases, with 22 bases between. The CDR3 is made up of 16 amino acids. This CDR3 reads CASSKGQGVGYAEAFF. DNA for the CDR3: TGTGCCAGCAGCAAGGGGCAGGGTGTAGGCTACGCTGAAGCTTTCTTT.

CDR3 sequence: CASSLVGQGAGRNTEAFF. DNA for the CDR3: TGCGCCAGCAGCTTGGTCGGACAGGGGGCAGGTAGGAACACTGAAGCTTTCTTT. The chain recombines TRBV5-1 with TRBJ1-1, with 11 bases lining up with TRBD1. The CDR3 loop spans 18 amino acids. Losses at the gene ends were 0 bases for V and 1 base for J; bases not matched to a gene: 8. Germline lookup yields CDR1 SGHRS and CDR2 YFSETQ.

The V call is TRBV5-4, the J call TRBJ2-5; 11 positions match TRBD2. From germline, CDR1 is SGHNT and CDR2 YYREEE (reference sequence). V lost 4 bases, J lost 2 bases, and 13 bases stayed unmatched. The CDR3 is 18 residues long. In nucleotides, the CDR3 is TGTGCCAGCAGCCTGGGGTCTAGCGGGGGGCCCATACAAGAGACCCAGTACTTC. Its translation: CASSLGSSGGPIQETQYF.

This chain uses TRBV29-1 with TRBJ2-5; 7 bases align to TRBD1. V shed 7 bases and J 2 bases; nucleotides not matched to a gene: 4. This CDR3 is built from 12 residues. Germline V gives CDR1 SQVTM, CDR2 ANQGSEA. CDR3 sequence reads: CSGWDRQETQYF. CDR3 nucleotides: TGCAGCGGATGGGACAGACAAGAGACCCAGTACTTC. The full variable domain, with the rest looked up from reference TRBV29-1 and TRBJ2-5, is SAVISQKPSRDICQRGTSLTIQCQVDSQVTMMFWYRQQPGQSLTLIATANQGSEATYESGFVIDKFPISRPNLTFSTLTVSNMSPEDSSIYLCSGWDRQETQYFGPGTRLLVL.

The genes are TRBV27 and TRBJ1-1; the match to TRBD1 covers 8 bases. CDR1 MNHEY and CDR2 SMNVEV come from the germline V gene (reference sequence). The V and J ends lost 6 bases and 6 bases, in that order; junction bases with no gene match: 9. The CDR3 has 14 residues. The CDR3 DNA follows: TGTGCCAGCAGCCCCAGGGGGCGGGGGCCTGAAGCTTTCTTT. Protein: CASSPRGRGPEAFF.

The chain carries TRBV2 and TRBJ2-7, with D perhaps matching TRBD2 (6 bases). Per germline, CDR1 SNHLY and CDR2 FYNNEI. This CDR3 region has 12 residues. Trimming left V 6 bases short and J 6 bases short, with 12 bases between. CDR3 DNA sequence: TGTGCCAGCAGGGCCGGAGGGCTCGAGCAGTACTTC. It is translated as CASRAGGLEQYF.

The chain uses TRBV6-6 and TRBJ2-7; D may be TRBD2 (5 bases). Trimming left V 7 bases short and J 3 bases short, with 19 bases between. The V gene's germline CDR1 is MNHNY and CDR2 SVGAGI (reference sequence). The CDR3 has 15 amino acids. The CDR3 region is CASTETGEGSYEQYF. The DNA of the CDR3 is TGTGCCAGCACGGAGACGGGTGAAGGGAGCTACGAGCAGTACTTC.

The chain couples TRBV6-5 to TRBJ1-4; TRBD1 matches 10 bases. Germline-derived CDR1 and CDR2 are MNHEY and SVGAGI. The CDR3 consists of 15 residues. J gave up 3 bases and V 5 bases, and 3 bases lay outside the gene matches. DNA of the CDR3: TGTGCCAGCAGTCGGGACAGGGGCCCTAATGAAAAACTGTTTTTT. Encoded protein: CASSRDRGPNEKLFF.

This clone was counted only a few times. The chain is built from TRBV29-1 and TRBJ2-2; D remains unclear. CDR1 and CDR2 from the germline V gene are SQVTM and ANQGSEA. The CDR3 has 14 amino acids. The V gene lost 5 bases and the J gene lost 0 bases, with 10 bases spanning the gap. The CDR3 spells CSVQASSNTGELFF. CDR3 DNA sequence: TGCAGCGTTCAAGCTTCCTCGAACACCGGGGAGCTGTTTTTT.

The chain uses TRBV5-4 and TRBJ2-3; D perhaps matches TRBD1 (5 bases). Trimming cost V 0 bases and J 4 bases, with 15 bases left between them. This CDR3 has 16 residues. Looked up from germline, CDR1 is SGHNT and CDR2 is YYREEE (reference sequence). The CDR3 nucleotides are TGTGCCAGCAGCTTGGACAGGATCCCCATGGCAGATACGCAGTATTTT. Translation gives CASSLDRIPMADTQYF. The variable domain in full, completed from reference TRBV5-4 and TRBJ2-3, reads ETGVTQSPTHLIKTRGQQVTLRCSSQSGHNTVSWYQQALGQGPQFIFQYYREEENGRGNFPPRFSGLQFPNYSSELNVNALELDDSALYLCASSLDRIPMADTQYFGPGTRLTVL.

This rearrangement joins TRBV6-6 to TRBJ2-5; 8 bases are shared with TRBD1. This CDR3 spans 15 amino acids. Germline V gene data show CDR1 as MNHNY and CDR2 as SVGAGI (reference sequence). Germline trimming cut 4 bases from V and 4 bases from J; bases unmatched to any gene: 8. DNA of the CDR3: TGTGCCAGCAGTTCCTTAGGACAGGGTAGAGAGACCCAGTACTTC. Amino acids: CASSSLGQGRETQYF.

In this sample, this clone turned up a few times. The V gene is TRBV28, the J gene TRBJ1-5; tentative D call: TRBD1 (5 bases). CDR1 and CDR2 from the germline V gene are MDHEN and SYDVKM. The V and J ends lost 1 base and 6 bases respectively, with 16 bases between them. The CDR3 is 16 amino acids. CDR3: CASSLLTLRGGQPQHF. In nucleotides, the CDR3 is TGTGCCAGCAGTTTATTAACACTGAGGGGAGGTCAGCCCCAGCATTTT.

The chain joins TRBV5-4 to TRBJ2-3; TRBD2 aligns across 11 bases. CDR1 is SGHNT and CDR2 is YYREEE in the germline V gene (reference sequence). The length of the CDR3 is 17 residues. The V and J ends lost 4 bases and 5 bases, in that order; junction bases with no gene match: 12. CDR3 DNA sequence: TGTGCCAGCAGCCCTCAAGCCCTAGCGGGGGGAATAGATACGCAGTATTTT. Translating it yields CASSPQALAGGIDTQYF.

This clone was recorded only once. This chain uses TRBV4-2 with TRBJ2-2, with 10 bases fitting TRBD2. Germline V gene sequence: CDR1 LGHNA, CDR2 YNFKEQ. The CDR3 totals 17 residues. V shed 0 bases and J 6 bases; nucleotides not matched to a gene: 7. The CDR3 coding sequence is TGTGCCAGCAGCCAAGAAATCCTAGCGGGAGACTCCGGGGAGCTGTTTTTT. Translating gives CASSQEILAGDSGELFF.

The rearrangement links TRBV12-5 to TRBJ2-3; TRBD2 matches 8 bases. This CDR3 is 15 amino acids long. CDR1 is LGHNT and CDR2 is FRNRAP in the germline V gene. The V segment lost 6 bases and the J segment 1 base; nucleotides outside the gene matches: 6. The CDR3 is CASGFGGGRTDTQYF. The CDR3 DNA sequence: TGTGCTAGTGGCTTCGGGGGGGGCCGCACAGATACGCAGTATTTT.

The CDR3 loop reads CASSQDQGSSYEQYF. In DNA form, the CDR3 reads TGCGCCAGCAGCCAAGATCAGGGGAGCTCCTACGAGCAGTACTTC. The chain couples TRBV4-3 to TRBJ2-7; D is possibly TRBD1 (6 bases). Trimming took 0 bases from V and 0 from J, leaving 9 bases between them. The CDR3 length is 15 residues. Germline assignment: CDR1 LGHNA and CDR2 YSLEER.

The chain employs TRBV6-6 and TRBJ2-1; the D is unclear. CDR1 and CDR2 from the germline V gene are MNHNY and SVGAGI (reference sequence). V lost 6 bases, J lost 2 bases, and 17 bases lay in between. The CDR3 length is 16 residues. The CDR3 loop is CASSAPSQSTYNEQFF. The DNA of the CDR3 is TGTGCCAGCAGCGCCCCGTCCCAGTCGACCTACAATGAGCAGTTCTTC.

This chain connects TRBV28 to TRBJ2-3; 8 bases line up with TRBD2. This CDR3 region has 24 residues. Germline trimming cut 3 bases from V and 0 bases from J; bases unmatched to any gene: 29. In germline, CDR1 is MDHEN, CDR2 SYDVKM. The CDR3, as DNA: TGTGCCAGCAGTTTCTTGGGCACCGGGGGAATAATAGCGGGGCGAGGAGTTAGCACAGATACGCAGTATTTT. Amino acid sequence: CASSFLGTGGIIAGRGVSTDTQYF.

V is TRBV4-1 and J is TRBJ2-2; TRBD1 agrees at 9 bases. The J segment lost 3 bases and the V segment lost 3 bases, leaving 2 bases of the junction unmatched. Per germline, CDR1 MGHRA and CDR2 YSYEKL. This CDR3 region has 15 residues. This CDR3 reads CASSQRDRDTGELFF. The CDR3, as DNA: TGCGCCAGCAGCCAGCGGGACAGGGACACCGGGGAGCTGTTTTTT.

The chain recombines TRBV19 with TRBJ2-2, with 8 bases matching TRBD1. In germline, CDR1 is LNHDA, CDR2 SQIVND (reference sequence). There are 14 residues in the CDR3. V was pared by 6 bases and J by 4 bases, with 4 bases of the junction left unmatched. The CDR3 reads CASRDRVSTGELFF. CDR3 bases: TGTGCCAGTAGGGACAGGGTGAGCACCGGGGAGCTGTTTTTT.

The chain links TRBV7-2 to TRBJ2-4, with D tentatively TRBD1 (6 bases). Looked up from germline, CDR1 is SGHTA and CDR2 is FQGNSA. The CDR3 length is 14 residues. The V and J ends lost 0 bases and 5 bases respectively, with 8 bases between them. The CDR3 nucleotides are TGTGCCAGCAGCTTAGCTCAGGGGCAAAACATTCAGTACTTC. It encodes CASSLAQGQNIQYF.